This T cell receptor (beta chain) was retrieved from a study of cytomegalovirus exposure and HLA in healthy donors. Findings and caveats of the study: Later analysis identified several of the most significant clusters that appeared linked to common viral pathogens. TCR beta V segments were, for the most part, productive about 87% or about 30% of the time in an earlier analysis.

The CDR3 totals 16 residues. Germline CDR1 is SGHTS and CDR2 is YDEGEE. With 0 bases removed from V and 8 bases from J, the gap between germline ends came to 18 bases. Researchers ran the PCR with 60 Vbeta and 13 Jbeta primers. Sequenced by immunoSEQ multiplex PCR; TCRdb stores in-frame clones only, minus some. Of 80,000 to 100,000 clones listed, about four fifths are singletons. Details on this clone: Its target is unknown.

The chain is built from TRBV5-8 and TRBJ2-1, with a possible D match to TRBD2 (5 bases). Sequencing was performed on PBMCs. The clonotype originates from a man aged 18 to 30 in good health and CMV-seropositive. The CDR3 loop is CASSLGYAGESDEQFF. The CDR3, as DNA: TGTGCCAGCAGCTTGGGGTATGCCGGGGAGTCGGATGAGCAGTTCTTC.